This T cell receptor (beta chain) was sequenced for a study of CD8 T cells in ankylosing spondylitis. Whole-study findings and limits: Disease-associated clones were reportedly significantly overrepresented in matched ankylosing spondylitis synovial fluid. Disease-linked clones displayed a CD8+ phenotype and appeared relatively rarely in peripheral blood. Previous work reported some of these motif variants in the synovial fluid and blood of reactive arthritis. Characteristic of ankylosing spondylitis blood, it appeared, was a TCR beta motif comprising fewer than 10 highly homologous variants.

By quantitative 5'-RACE with molecular barcodes, the TCR beta libraries were made. Using its own MiXCR run on the 5' RACE reads, TCRdb lists one record per CDR3 protein. The data contain roughly 700,000 distinct CDR3 sequences, 19% of them singletons. V was cut by 7 bases and J by 1 base, with 10 bases left in between. The CDR3 sequence is 14 residues long. CDR1 is MNHNS and CDR2 is SASEGT in the germline V gene. The sample holds a few counts of this clonotype. The antigen is not known. The specimen was blood, either unsorted or a sorted T cell fraction (not recorded which). This receptor was obtained from a male donor with ankylosing spondylitis. V usage is TRBV6-1 and J usage is TRBJ2-2; D is possibly TRBD1 or TRBD2 (5 bases each). The CDR3 spells CASTPGRNTGELFF. CDR3 DNA sequence: TGTGCCAGCACCCCGGGACGGAACACCGGGGAGCTGTTTTTT.